Each of the 12 T cell receptor beta chains below was sequenced from the same sample in a study of regulatory T cells in long-lasting Graves disease. The sample's time point: newly diagnosed GD, antithyroid drugs for less than 3 months. PBMCs provided the RNA from which the TCR library was made. The authors built TCR beta libraries using iRepertoire HTBI primers and Arm-PCR of CDR3 regions. Each CDR3 protein gets one entry after TCRdb re-called the multiplex PCR reads with MiXCR. The data contain 350,000 to 500,000 distinct CDR3 sequences, roughly 15% of them singletons. The same sample was also studied in work on T cells in Graves' hyperthyroidism and ophthalmopathy.

The sequencing used peripheral blood mononuclear cells (PBMCs), collected at new diagnosis, from a patient treated with antithyroid drugs. All receptors derive from a woman in her thirties with Graves disease.

This clonotype has ten or more counts. The rearrangement uses TRBV7-9 and TRBJ1-2; 7 bases are a match to TRBD1. Germline lookup yields CDR1 SEHNR and CDR2 FQNEAQ (reference sequence). The length of the CDR3 is 13 residues. The J segment lost 4 bases and the V segment lost 5 bases, leaving 4 bases of the junction unmatched. CDR3 sequence (DNA): TGTGCCAGCAGCGAACAGGGGAGCTATGGCTACACCTTC. It is translated as CASSEQGSYGYTF.

The chain uses TRBV12-3 or TRBV12-4 and TRBJ2-1; 10 positions match TRBD2. V gave up 3 bases and J gave up 8 bases; unmatched junction bases: 7. This CDR3 spans 15 amino acids. CDR3 coding DNA: TGTGCCAGCAGTTTTTCGGCTAGCGGGAGAGATGAGCAGTTCTTC. This sequence encodes CASSFSASGRDEQFF.

This clonotype has a handful of counts. The chain uses TRBV7-9 and TRBJ1-2, with D unclear. CDR1 is SEHNR and CDR2 is FQNEAQ in the germline V gene (reference sequence). Trimming pared 5 bases from V and 8 bases from J, leaving 12 bases between. The CDR3 runs to 12 residues. The CDR3 loop reads CASSLLRLGYTF. The CDR3 nucleotides read TGTGCCAGCAGCCTACTAAGGTTGGGCTACACCTTC. Supplemented by reference TRBV7-9 and TRBJ1-2, the full variable domain reads DTGVSQNPRHKITKRGQNVTFRCDPISEHNRLYWYRQTLGQGPEFLTYFQNEAQLEKSRLLSDRFSAERPKGSFSTLEIQRTEQGDSAMYLCASSLLRLGYTFGSGTRLTVV.

This clonotype was detected ten times or more. The chain is built from TRBV27 and TRBJ1-2; no firm D call. The CDR3 sequence is 13 residues long. In germline, CDR1 is MNHEY, CDR2 SMNVEV (reference sequence). Trimming cost V 5 bases and J 4 bases, with 11 bases left between them. The CDR3: CASSPMFGYGYTF. CDR3 DNA: TGTGCCAGCAGTCCCATGTTTGGCTATGGCTACACCTTC.

A word on this clonotype: The conserved final phenylalanine or tryptophan is absent from the CDR3, which likely points to a read error. The chain carries TRBV7-2 and TRBJ2-3; tentatively, D is TRBD2 (6 bases). Germline CDR1 and CDR2: SGHTA and FQGNSA. The CDR3 extends over 12 amino acids. The CDR3 region is CASSMDRGTQYL. The CDR3 region has the DNA TGTGCTAGCAGCATGGACCGGGGGACGCAGTATCTT.

This clonotype was seen many times. The V call is TRBV11-2, the J call TRBJ2-1; tentatively, D is TRBD2 (6 bases). The CDR3 consists of 15 residues. Trimming took off 0 bases at V and 0 bases at J, with 6 bases between the two ends. Looked up from germline, CDR1 is SGHAT and CDR2 is FQNNGV. The CDR3 reads CASSLDSGSYNEQFF. CDR3 DNA: TGTGCCAGCAGCTTAGATAGCGGCTCCTACAATGAGCAGTTCTTC. Looking up the rest from reference TRBV11-2 and TRBJ2-1 gives the full variable domain: EAGVAQSPRYKIIEKRQSVAFWCNPISGHATLYWYQQILGQGPKLLIQFQNNGVVDDSQLPKDRFSAERLKGVDSTLKIQPAKLEDSAVYLCASSLDSGSYNEQFFGPGTRLTVL.

The gene calls are TRBV4-1 and TRBJ2-5, with TRBD1 identical over 9 bases. Germline V gene data show CDR1 as MGHRA and CDR2 as YSYEKL. The CDR3 contains 15 residues. With 3 bases clipped from V and 3 bases from J, the junction kept 5 bases outside the gene matches. The CDR3 DNA reads TGCGCCAGCAGCCATGAGGACAGGGGCGAAGAGACCCAGTACTTC. Translated: CASSHEDRGEETQYF.

In this sample, this clonotype turned up many times. This chain links TRBV15 with TRBJ1-5; tentative D call: TRBD1 (6 bases). Germline V gives CDR1 LNHNV, CDR2 YYDKDF (reference sequence). V gave up 0 bases and J gave up 4 bases, with 13 bases separating them. The CDR3 runs to 16 residues. The CDR3 region is CATSRDRFRGNQPQHF. The CDR3 coding sequence is TGTGCCACCAGCAGAGATCGGTTCAGGGGTAATCAGCCCCAGCATTTT.

For this clonotype: A far larger clone is a single base away, which makes a read error likely. The chain joins TRBV11-2 to TRBJ1-1, with D possibly matching TRBD1 (6 bases). The germline V gene has CDR1 SGHAT and CDR2 FQNNGV. The CDR3 contains 15 residues. Trimming took 4 bases from V and 4 from J, leaving 16 bases between them. CDR3 bases: TGTGCCAGCAGCTCCTGGGCAGGGGAGAGCACTGAAGCTTTCTTT. It is translated as CASSSWAGESTEAFF.

Regarding this clonotype: This may be a read error: a much more frequent sequence differs by one nucleotide. The V gene is TRBV6-9, the J gene TRBJ1-1; 8 nucleotides agree with TRBD1. The CDR3 is 13 residues long. Germline assignment: CDR1 MNHGY and CDR2 SVAAGI. The CDR3 spells CASGYVRGLEAFF. DNA for the CDR3: TGTGCCAGCGGTTACGTCAGGGGGCTGGAAGCTTTCTTT.

The gene calls are TRBV19 and TRBJ2-1, with TRBD1 matching over 12 bases. The length of the CDR3 is 19 residues. Germline-derived CDR1 and CDR2 are LNHDA and SQIVND (reference sequence). V lost 2 bases, J lost 2 bases, and 10 bases stayed unmatched. CDR3 in amino acids: CASSITGTGGHLTYNEQFF. The CDR3 bases are TGTGCCAGTAGTATAACCGGGACAGGGGGCCACCTAACCTACAATGAGCAGTTCTTC.

This clonotype has a count of ten or more. The V and J genes are TRBV6-1 and TRBJ1-6, with a weak D call TRBD1 (5 bases). Germline V CDR1 and CDR2: MNHNS, SASEGT. The CDR3 covers 15 residues. Trimming took 5 bases from V and 8 from J, leaving 16 bases between them. CDR3 sequence: CASSRLGVSYSPLHF. CDR3 DNA: TGTGCCAGCAGTCGGTTGGGGGTTAGTTATTCACCCCTCCACTTT.